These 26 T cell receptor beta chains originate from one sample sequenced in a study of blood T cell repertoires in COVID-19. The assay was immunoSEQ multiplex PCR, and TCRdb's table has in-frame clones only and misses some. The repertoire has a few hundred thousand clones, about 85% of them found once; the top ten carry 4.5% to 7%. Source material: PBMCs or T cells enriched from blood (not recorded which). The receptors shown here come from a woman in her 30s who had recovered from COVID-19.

DNA for the CDR3: TGCGCCAGCAGCTTCGGCCTAGCGGGGGGGCCCGGTGGGACCCAGTACTTC. The encoded protein is CASSFGLAGGPGGTQYF. The chain has TRBV5-1 and TRBJ2-5, with 12 bases that match TRBD2. J gave up 7 bases and V 2 bases, and 12 bases lay outside the gene matches. Germline V gene data show CDR1 as SGHRS and CDR2 as YFSETQ. The CDR3 covers 17 residues.

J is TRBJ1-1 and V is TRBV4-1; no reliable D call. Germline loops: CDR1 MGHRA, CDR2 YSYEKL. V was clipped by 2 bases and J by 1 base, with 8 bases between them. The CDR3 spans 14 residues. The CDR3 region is CASSQYDTNTEAFF. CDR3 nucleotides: TGCGCCAGCAGCCAATACGACACGAACACTGAAGCTTTCTTT.

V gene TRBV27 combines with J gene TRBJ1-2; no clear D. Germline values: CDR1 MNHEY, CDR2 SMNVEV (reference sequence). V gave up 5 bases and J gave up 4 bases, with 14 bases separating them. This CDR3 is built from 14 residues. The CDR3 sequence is CASSPRPSIYGYTF. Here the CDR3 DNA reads TGTGCCAGCAGTCCGAGGCCCTCGATCTATGGCTACACCTTC.

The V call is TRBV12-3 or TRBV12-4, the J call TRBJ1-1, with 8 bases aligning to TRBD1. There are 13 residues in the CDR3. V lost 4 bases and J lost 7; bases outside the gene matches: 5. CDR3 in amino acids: CASSSTGGGEAFF. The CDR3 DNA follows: TGTGCCAGCAGTTCTACAGGGGGGGGTGAAGCTTTCTTT.

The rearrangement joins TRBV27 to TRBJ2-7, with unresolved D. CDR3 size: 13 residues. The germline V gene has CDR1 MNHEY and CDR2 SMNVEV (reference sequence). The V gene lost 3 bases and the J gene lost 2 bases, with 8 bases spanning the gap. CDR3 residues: CASSLGIPYEQYF. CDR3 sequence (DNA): TGTGCCAGCAGTTTGGGCATACCCTACGAGCAGTACTTC.

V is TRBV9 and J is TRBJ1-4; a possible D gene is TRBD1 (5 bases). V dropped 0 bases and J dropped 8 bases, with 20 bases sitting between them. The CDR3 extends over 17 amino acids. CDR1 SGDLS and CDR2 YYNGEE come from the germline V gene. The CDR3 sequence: CASSVVRGEEIGEKLFF. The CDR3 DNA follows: TGTGCCAGCAGCGTAGTTCGGGGGGAGGAAATTGGGGAAAAACTGTTTTTT.

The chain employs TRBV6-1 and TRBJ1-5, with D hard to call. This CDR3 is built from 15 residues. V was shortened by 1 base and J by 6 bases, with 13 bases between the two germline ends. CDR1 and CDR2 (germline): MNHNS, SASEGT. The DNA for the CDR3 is TGTGCCAGCAGTGAAGTCCCCGGGAAGGGTCAGCCCCAGCATTTT. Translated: CASSEVPGKGQPQHF.

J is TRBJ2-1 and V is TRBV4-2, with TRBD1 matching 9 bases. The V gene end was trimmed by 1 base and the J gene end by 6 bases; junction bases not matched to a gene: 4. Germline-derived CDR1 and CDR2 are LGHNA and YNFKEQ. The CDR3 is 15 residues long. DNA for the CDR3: TGTGCCAGCAGCCAAGGGGACAGGGCACCCAATGAGCAGTTCTTC. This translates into CASSQGDRAPNEQFF.

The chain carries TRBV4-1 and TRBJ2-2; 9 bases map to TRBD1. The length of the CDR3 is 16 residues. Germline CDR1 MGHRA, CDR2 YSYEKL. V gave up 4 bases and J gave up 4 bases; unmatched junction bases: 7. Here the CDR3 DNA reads TGCGCCAGCAGCCTCCGACAGGGGGGCCCCACCGGGGAGCTGTTTTTT. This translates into CASSLRQGGPTGELFF.

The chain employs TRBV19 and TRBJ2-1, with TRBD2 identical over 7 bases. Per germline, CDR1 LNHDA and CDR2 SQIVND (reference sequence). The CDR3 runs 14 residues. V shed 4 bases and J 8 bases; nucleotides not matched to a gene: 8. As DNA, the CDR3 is TGTGCCAGTAGTAACCAACAGCGGGGCCATGAGCAGTTCTTC. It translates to CASSNQQRGHEQFF.

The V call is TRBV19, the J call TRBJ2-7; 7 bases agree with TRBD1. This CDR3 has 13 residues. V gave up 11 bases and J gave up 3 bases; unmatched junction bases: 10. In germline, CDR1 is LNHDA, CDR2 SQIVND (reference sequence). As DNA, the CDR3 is TGTGCCTCCTCCGGGACAGAGTTCTACGAGCAGTACTTC. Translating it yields CASSGTEFYEQYF.

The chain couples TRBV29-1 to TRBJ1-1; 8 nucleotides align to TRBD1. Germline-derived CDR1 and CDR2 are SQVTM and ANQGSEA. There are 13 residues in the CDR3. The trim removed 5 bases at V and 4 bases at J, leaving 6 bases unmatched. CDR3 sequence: CSVRTGGPTEAFF. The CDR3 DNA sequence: TGCAGCGTTAGAACAGGGGGACCCACTGAAGCTTTCTTT.

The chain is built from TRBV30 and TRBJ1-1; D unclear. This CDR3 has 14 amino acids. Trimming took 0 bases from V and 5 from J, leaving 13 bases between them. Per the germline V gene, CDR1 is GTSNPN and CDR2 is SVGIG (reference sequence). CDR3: CAWSVWGAKTEAFF. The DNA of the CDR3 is TGTGCCTGGAGTGTGTGGGGAGCAAAAACTGAAGCTTTCTTT.

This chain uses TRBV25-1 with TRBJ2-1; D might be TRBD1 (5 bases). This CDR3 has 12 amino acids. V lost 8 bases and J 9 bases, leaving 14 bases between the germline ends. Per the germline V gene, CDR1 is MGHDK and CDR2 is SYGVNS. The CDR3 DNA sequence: TGTGCCAGCTTAGGCCAGGGCCCTGAGCAGTTCTTC. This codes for CASLGQGPEQFF.

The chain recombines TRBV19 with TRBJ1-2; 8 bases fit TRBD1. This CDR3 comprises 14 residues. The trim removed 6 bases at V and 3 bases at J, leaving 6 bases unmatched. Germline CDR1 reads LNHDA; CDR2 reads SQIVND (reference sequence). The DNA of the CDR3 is TGTGCCAGTAGCAGAGGACAGGGTTACTATGGCTACACCTTC. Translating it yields CASSRGQGYYGYTF. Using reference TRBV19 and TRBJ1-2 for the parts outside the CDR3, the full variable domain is DGGITQSPKYLFRKEGQNVTLSCEQNLNHDAMYWYRQDPGQGLRLIYYSQIVNDFQKGDIAEGYSVSREKKESFPLTVTSAQKNPTAFYLCASSRGQGYYGYTFGSGTRLTVV.

The CDR3 DNA is TGTGCCAGCTCAAGGGAGACAAATCAGCCCCAGCATTTT. Protein product: CASSRETNQPQHF. The rearrangement joins TRBV18 to TRBJ1-5; D ambiguous. Germline CDR1 is KGHSH and CDR2 is LQKENI. Trimming took 5 bases from V and 4 from J, leaving 9 bases between them. CDR3 length equals 13 residues.

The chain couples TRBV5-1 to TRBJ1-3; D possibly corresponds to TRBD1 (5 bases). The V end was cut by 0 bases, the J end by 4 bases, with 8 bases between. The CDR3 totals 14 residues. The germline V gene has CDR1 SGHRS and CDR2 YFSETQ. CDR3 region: CASSLEQVGNTIYF. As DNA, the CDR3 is TGCGCCAGCAGCTTGGAACAGGTGGGAAACACCATATATTTT.

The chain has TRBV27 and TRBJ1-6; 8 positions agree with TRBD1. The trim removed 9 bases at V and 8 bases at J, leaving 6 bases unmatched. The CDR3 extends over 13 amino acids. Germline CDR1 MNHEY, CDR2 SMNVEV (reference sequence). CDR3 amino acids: CASRGQADSPLHF. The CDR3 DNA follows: TGTGCCAGTAGGGGACAGGCTGATTCACCCCTCCACTTT.

DNA for the CDR3: TGTGCCATCAGCTCGAGCGGGGGCCCCTACAATGAGCAGTTCTTC. Protein: CAISSSGGPYNEQFF. The rearrangement joins TRBV10-3 to TRBJ2-1; 8 nucleotides match TRBD2. J lost 2 bases, V lost 6 bases, and 6 bases had no gene match. Germline CDR1 reads ENHRY; CDR2 reads SYGVKD. CDR3 size: 15 residues.

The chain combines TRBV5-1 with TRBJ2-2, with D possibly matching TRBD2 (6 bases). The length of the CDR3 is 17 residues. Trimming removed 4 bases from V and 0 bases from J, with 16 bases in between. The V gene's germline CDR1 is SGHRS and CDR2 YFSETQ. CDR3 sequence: CASSTALAPANTGELFF. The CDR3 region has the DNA TGCGCCAGCAGCACCGCCCTAGCGCCAGCGAACACCGGGGAGCTGTTTTTT.

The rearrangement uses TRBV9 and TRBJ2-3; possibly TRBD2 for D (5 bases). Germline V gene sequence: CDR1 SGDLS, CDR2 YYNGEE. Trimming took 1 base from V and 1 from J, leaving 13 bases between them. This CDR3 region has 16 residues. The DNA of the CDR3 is TGTGCCAGCAGCGTATGGCCCAGCGGAGGCACAGATACGCAGTATTTT. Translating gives CASSVWPSGGTDTQYF.

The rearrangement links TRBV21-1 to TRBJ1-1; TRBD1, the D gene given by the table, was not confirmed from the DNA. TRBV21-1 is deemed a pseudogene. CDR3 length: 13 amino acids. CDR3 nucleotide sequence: TGTGCCAGCATCTCCGGACAGGGCCCTGAAGCTTTCTTT. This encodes CASISGQGPEAFF.

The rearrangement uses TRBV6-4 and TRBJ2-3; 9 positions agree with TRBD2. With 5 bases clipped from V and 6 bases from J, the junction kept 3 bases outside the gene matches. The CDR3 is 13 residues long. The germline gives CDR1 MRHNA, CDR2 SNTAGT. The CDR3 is CASSTSGGDTQYF. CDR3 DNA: TGTGCCAGCAGTACCAGCGGGGGGGATACGCAGTATTTT.

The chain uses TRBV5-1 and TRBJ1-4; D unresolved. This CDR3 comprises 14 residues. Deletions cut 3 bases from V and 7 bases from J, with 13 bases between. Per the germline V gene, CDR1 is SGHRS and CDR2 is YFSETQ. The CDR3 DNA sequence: TGCGCCAGCAGCTCCGGGGAAGGGAGTGAAAAACTGTTTTTT. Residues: CASSSGEGSEKLFF.

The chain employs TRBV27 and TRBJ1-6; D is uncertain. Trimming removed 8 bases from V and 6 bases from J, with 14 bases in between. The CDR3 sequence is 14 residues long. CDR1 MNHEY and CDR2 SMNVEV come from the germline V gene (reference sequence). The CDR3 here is CASSTGGLNSPLHF. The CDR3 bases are TGTGCCAGCTCCACGGGCGGACTTAATTCACCCCTCCACTTT.

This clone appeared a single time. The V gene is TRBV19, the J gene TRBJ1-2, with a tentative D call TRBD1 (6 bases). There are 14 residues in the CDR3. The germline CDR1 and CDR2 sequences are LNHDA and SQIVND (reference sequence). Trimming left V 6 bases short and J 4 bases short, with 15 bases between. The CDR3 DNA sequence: TGTGCCAGTAGCCACGGGGGGCTTGTCTATGGCTACACCTTC. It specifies CASSHGGLVYGYTF.